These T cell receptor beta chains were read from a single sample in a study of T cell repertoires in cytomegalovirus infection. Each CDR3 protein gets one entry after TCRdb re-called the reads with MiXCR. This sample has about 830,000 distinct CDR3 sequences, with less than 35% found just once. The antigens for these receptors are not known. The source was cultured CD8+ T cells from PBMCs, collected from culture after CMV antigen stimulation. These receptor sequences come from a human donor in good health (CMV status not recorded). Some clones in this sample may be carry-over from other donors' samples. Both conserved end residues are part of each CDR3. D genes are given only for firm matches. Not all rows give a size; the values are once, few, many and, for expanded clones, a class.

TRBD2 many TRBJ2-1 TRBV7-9 CASSRTSGGVRGNEQFF TGTGCCAGCAGCCGGACTAGCGGGGGGGTTCGAGGGAATGAGCAGTTCTTC
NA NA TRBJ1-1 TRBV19 CASSIDLRGLNTEAFF TGTGCCAGTAGTATAGATCTAAGGGGACTGAACACTGAAGCTTTCTTT
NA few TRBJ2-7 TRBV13 CASARGGKSYEQYF TGTGCCAGCGCCCGAGGGGGGAAGTCCTACGAGCAGTACTTC
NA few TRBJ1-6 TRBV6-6 CASSYSNPPALHF TGTGCCAGCAGTTACTCGAACCCACCGGCCCTCCACTTT
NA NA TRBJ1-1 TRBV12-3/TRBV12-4 CASSLGGGRSEAFF TGTGCCAGCAGCCTAGGCGGGGGGCGAAGTGAAGCTTTCTTT
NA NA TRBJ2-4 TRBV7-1 CASSPSEAAKNIQYF TGTGCCAGCAGCCCTAGCGAGGCAGCCAAAAACATTCAGTACTTC
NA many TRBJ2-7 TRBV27 CASRLGQNYEQYF TGTGCCAGCAGGCTTGGACAGAACTACGAGCAGTACTTC
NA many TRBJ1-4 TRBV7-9 CASSPQGGLGEKLFF TGTGCCAGCAGCCCCCAAGGGGGATTGGGTGAAAAACTGTTTTTT
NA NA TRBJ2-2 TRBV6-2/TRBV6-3 CASSYLMNEGGELFF TGTGCCAGCAGTTACTTAATGAACGAAGGCGGGGAGCTGTTTTTT
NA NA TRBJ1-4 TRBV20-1 CSARTNRVTNEKLFF TGCAGTGCTCGAACTAACAGGGTAACTAATGAAAAACTGTTTTTT
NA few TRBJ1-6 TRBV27 CASTQRDGLYNSPLHF TGTGCCAGCACCCAAAGGGACGGACTTTATAATTCACCCCTCCACTTT
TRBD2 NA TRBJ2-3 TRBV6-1 CASSGGTSGGLGTDTQYF TGTGCCAGCAGTGGGGGGACTAGCGGGGGGCTGGGCACAGATACGCAGTATTTC
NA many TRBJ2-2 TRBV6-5 CASSYYSNTGELFF TGTGCCAGCAGTTACTACTCGAACACCGGGGAGCTGTTTTTT
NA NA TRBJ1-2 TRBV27 CASSFDRLSNGYTF TGTGCCAGCAGTTTCGATAGACTTTCCAATGGCTACACCTTC
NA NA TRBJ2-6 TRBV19 CASWAGANVLTF TGTGCCAGTTGGGCCGGGGCCAACGTCCTGACTTTC
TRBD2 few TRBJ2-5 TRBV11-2 CASSLLVVVSGGLGETQYF TGTGCCAGCAGCTTACTCGTCGTGGTTAGCGGGGGCCTGGGGGAGACCCAGTACTTC
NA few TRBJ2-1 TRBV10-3 CAIYDSYNEQFF TGTGCCATTTATGACAGCTACAATGAGCAGTTCTTC
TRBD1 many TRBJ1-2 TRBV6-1 CASSSRDRADYGYTF TGTGCCAGCAGTTCCCGGGACAGGGCGGACTATGGCTACACCTTC
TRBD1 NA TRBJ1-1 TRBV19 CASSWTGDGNTEAFF TGTGCCAGTAGTTGGACAGGGGATGGGAACACTGAAGCTTTCTTT
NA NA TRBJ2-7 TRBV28 CASSFPDYEQYF TGTGCCAGCAGTTTCCCCGACTACGAGCAGTACTTC
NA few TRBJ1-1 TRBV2 CASPGRGAANTEAFF TGTGCCAGCCCTGGAAGGGGGGCGGCGAACACTGAAGCTTTCTTT
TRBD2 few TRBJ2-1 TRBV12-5 CASGPPGGGTYNEQFF TGTGCTAGTGGTCCCCCTGGGGGAGGGACCTACAATGAGCAGTTCTTC
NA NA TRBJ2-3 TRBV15 CATSPIPLRGSTDTQYF TGTGCCACCAGTCCTATCCCACTTCGGGGGAGCACAGATACGCAGTATTTT
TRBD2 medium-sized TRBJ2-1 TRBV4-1 CASSQVLAATAEQFF TGCGCCAGCAGCCAAGTTCTAGCGGCGACCGCGGAGCAGTTCTTC
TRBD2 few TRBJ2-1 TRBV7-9 CAASGGREEQFF TGTGCCGCTAGCGGGGGCCGGGAAGAGCAGTTCTTC
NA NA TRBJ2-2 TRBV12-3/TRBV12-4 CASRTWGRGTGELFF TGTGCCAGCAGGACCTGGGGGCGGGGCACCGGGGAGCTGTTTTTT
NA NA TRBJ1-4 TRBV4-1 CASSHSGLGGGEKLFF TGCGCCAGCAGCCACTCTGGGCTTGGGGGCGGTGAAAAACTGTTTTTT
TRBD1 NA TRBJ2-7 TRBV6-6 CASSPRTGVSEQYF TGTGCCAGCAGCCCCCGGACAGGGGTCAGCGAGCAGTACTTC
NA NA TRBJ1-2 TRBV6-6 CASSTNQVTANYGYTF TGTGCCAGCAGTACCAATCAGGTGACAGCTAACTATGGCTACACCTTC
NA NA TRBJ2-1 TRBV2 CASSEDPGKSYNEQFF TGTGCCAGCAGTGAAGATCCAGGGAAGTCCTACAATGAGCAGTTCTTC
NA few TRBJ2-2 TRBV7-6 CASIPGSGTGELFF TGTGCCAGCATTCCGGGGAGCGGCACCGGGGAGCTGTTTTTT
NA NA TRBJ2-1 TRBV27 CASSYVAGIYNEQFF TGTGCCAGCAGTTATGTGGCGGGGATTTACAATGAGCAGTTCTTC
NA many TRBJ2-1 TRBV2 CASPYYNEQFF TGTGCCAGCCCCTATTACAATGAGCAGTTCTTC
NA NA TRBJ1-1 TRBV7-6 CASSLPGASSEAFF TGTGCCAGCAGCTTACCGGGGGCGAGCTCTGAAGCTTTCTTT
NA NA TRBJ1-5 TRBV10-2 CASSEEGQLNQPQHF TGCGCCAGCAGTGAAGAGGGTCAGTTGAATCAGCCCCAGCATTTT
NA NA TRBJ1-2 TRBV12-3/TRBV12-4 CASRYGNDYTF TGTGCCAGCAGATACGGGAATGACTACACCTTC